This T cell receptor (beta chain) was identified in a study of cytotoxic CD8 clonotypes in ibrutinib-treated CLL. The wider study: After treatment lasting a median roughly 13 months, range 6 to 36, response samples were collected.

This CDR3 region has 13 residues. Germline CDR1 MNHNS, CDR2 SASEGT. V shed 10 bases, J shed 6 bases, and the junction held 8 bases outside the gene matches. Sequenced by immunoSEQ multiplex PCR; TCRdb stores in-frame clones only, minus some. The profile shows approximately 330,000 clones, around four fifths of them singletons. This clonotype was obtained from a human donor with chronic lymphocytic leukemia. The sequences come from PBMCs, collected before ibrutinib treatment. The V call is TRBV6-1, the J call TRBJ2-7; TRBD1 aligns across 11 bases. The DNA for the CDR3 is TGTGCCACAACCGGGACAGGGGGGCTCGAGCAGTACTTC. Amino acids: CATTGTGGLEQYF.